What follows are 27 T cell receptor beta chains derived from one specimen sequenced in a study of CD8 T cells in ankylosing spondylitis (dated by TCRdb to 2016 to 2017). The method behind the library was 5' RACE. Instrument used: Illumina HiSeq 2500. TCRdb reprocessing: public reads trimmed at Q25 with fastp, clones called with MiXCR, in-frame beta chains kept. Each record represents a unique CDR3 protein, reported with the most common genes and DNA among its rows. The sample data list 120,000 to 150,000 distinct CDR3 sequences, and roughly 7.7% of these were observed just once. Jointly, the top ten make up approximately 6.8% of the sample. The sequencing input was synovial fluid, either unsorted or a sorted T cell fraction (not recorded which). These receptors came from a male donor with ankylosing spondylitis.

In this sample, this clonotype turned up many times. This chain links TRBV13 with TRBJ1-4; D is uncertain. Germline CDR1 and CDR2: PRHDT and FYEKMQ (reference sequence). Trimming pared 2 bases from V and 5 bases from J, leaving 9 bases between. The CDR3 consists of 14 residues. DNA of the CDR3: TGTGCCAGCAGCTTAAGAGTAGGAAATGAAAAACTGTTTTTT. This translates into CASSLRVGNEKLFF.

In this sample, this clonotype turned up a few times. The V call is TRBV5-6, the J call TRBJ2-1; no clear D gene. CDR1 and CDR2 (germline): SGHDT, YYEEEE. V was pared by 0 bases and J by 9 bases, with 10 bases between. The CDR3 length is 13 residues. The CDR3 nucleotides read TGTGCCAGCAGCTTGGGACTGTTCGGTGAGCAGTTCTTC. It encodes CASSLGLFGEQFF.

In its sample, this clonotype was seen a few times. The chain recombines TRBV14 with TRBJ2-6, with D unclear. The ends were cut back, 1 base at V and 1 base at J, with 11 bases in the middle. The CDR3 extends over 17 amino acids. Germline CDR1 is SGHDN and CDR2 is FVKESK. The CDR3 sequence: CASSQAYRQSGANVLTF. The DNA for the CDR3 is TGTGCCAGCAGCCAAGCATATCGGCAGTCTGGGGCCAACGTCCTGACTTTC.

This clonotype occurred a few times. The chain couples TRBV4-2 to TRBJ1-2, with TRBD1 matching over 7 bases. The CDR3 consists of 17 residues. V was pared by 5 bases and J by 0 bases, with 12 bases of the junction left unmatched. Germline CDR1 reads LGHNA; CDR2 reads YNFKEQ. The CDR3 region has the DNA TGTGCCAGCAGCTCCCGGGACAGCGGGAAAGCTAACTATGGCTACACCTTC. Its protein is CASSSRDSGKANYGYTF.

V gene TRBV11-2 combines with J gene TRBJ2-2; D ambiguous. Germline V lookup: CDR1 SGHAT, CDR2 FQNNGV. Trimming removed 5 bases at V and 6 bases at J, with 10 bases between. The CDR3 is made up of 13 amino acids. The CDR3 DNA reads TGTGCCAGCAGCGGATCGGCAGCCGGGGAGCTGTTTTTT. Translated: CASSGSAAGELFF. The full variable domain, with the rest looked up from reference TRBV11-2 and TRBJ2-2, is EAGVAQSPRYKIIEKRQSVAFWCNPISGHATLYWYQQILGQGPKLLIQFQNNGVVDDSQLPKDRFSAERLKGVDSTLKIQPAKLEDSAVYLCASSGSAAGELFFGEGSRLTVL.

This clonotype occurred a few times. DNA of the CDR3: TGTGCCAGCAGCGGGGGCACTAGCGGGAGGAGAGAGACCCAGTACTTC. As protein: CASSGGTSGRRETQYF. The chain joins TRBV9 to TRBJ2-5; 12 bases fit TRBD2. CDR3 size: 16 residues. Unmatched junction bases numbered 7, after V lost 3 bases and J lost 4 bases. Germline CDR1 SGDLS, CDR2 YYNGEE.

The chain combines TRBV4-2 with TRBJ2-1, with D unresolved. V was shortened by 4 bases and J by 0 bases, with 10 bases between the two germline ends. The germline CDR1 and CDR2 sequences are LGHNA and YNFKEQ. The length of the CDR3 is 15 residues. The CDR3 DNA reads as TGTGCCAGCAGCCCGTCGAGAGGCTCCTACAATGAGCAGTTCTTC. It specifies CASSPSRGSYNEQFF.

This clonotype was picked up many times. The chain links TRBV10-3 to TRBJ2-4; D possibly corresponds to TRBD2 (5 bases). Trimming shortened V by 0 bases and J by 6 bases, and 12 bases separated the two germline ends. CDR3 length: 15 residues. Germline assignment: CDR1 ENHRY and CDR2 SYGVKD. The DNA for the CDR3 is TGTGCCATCAGTGAGTCGCAAGCCGCGGGAAACATTCAGTACTTC. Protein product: CAISESQAAGNIQYF.

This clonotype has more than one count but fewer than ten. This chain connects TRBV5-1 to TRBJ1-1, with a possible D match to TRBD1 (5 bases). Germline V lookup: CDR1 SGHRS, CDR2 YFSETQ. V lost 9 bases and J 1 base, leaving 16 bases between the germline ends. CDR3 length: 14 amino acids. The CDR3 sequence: CATSPLTGNTEAFF. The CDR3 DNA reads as TGCGCCACCTCCCCTCTAACAGGGAACACTGAAGCTTTCTTT.

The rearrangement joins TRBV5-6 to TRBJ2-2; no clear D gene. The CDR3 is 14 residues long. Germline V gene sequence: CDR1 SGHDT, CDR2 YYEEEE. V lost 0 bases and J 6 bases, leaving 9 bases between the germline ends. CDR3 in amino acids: CASSLGRPAGELFF. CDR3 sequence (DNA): TGTGCCAGCAGCTTGGGTCGGCCGGCCGGGGAGCTGTTTTTT.

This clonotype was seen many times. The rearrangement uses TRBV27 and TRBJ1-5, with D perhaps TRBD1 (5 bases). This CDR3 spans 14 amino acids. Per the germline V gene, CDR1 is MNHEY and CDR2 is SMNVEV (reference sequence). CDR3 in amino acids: CASRGGFSNQPQHF. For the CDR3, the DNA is TGTGCAAGCCGGGGGGGATTTAGCAATCAGCCCCAGCATTTT.

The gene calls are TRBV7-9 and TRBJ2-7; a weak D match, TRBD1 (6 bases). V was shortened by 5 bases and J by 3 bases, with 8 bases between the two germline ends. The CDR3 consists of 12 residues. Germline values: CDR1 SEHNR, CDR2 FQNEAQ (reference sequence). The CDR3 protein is CASSRDNYEQYF. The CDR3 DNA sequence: TGTGCCAGCAGCCGGGACAACTACGAGCAGTACTTC.

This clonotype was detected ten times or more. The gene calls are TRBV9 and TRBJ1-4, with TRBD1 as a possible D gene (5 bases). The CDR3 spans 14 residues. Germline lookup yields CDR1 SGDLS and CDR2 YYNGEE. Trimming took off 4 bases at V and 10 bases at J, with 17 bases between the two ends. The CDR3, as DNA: TGTGCCAGCAGCCCGCAGGGCGATTCCTTAAAACTGTTTTTT. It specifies CASSPQGDSLKLFF.

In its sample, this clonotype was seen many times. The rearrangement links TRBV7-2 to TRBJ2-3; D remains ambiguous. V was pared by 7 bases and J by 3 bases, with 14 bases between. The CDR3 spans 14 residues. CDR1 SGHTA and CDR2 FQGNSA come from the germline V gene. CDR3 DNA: TGTGCCAGCACAAGGAACTCCGGAACAGATACGCAGTATTTT. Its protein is CASTRNSGTDTQYF.

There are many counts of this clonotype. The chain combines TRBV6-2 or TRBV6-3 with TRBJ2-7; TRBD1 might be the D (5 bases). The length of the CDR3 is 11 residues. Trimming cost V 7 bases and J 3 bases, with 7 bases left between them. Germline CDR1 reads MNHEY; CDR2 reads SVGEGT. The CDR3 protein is CASNTGYEQYF. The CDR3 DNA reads TGTGCCAGCAATACAGGCTACGAGCAGTACTTC.

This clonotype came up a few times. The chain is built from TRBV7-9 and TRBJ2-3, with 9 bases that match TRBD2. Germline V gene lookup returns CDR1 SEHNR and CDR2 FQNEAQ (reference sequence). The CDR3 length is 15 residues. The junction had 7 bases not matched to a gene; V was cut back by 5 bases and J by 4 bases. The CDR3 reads CASSLRGGAPDTQYF. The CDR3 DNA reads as TGTGCCAGCAGCCTCCGCGGGGGGGCCCCAGATACGCAGTATTTT.

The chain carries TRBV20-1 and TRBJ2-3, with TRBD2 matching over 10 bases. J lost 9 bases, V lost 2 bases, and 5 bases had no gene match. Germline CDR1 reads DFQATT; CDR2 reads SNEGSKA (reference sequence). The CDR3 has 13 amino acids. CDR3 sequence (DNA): TGCAGTGCTAGACTAGCGGGAGAAGTAACGCAGTATTTT. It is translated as CSARLAGEVTQYF.

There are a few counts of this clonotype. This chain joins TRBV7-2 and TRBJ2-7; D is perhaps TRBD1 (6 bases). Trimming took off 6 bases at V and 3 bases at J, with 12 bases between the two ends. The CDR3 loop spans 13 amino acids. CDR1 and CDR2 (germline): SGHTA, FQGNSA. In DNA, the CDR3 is TGTGCCAGCAGTTACAGGGTTGACTACGAGCAGTACTTC. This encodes CASSYRVDYEQYF.

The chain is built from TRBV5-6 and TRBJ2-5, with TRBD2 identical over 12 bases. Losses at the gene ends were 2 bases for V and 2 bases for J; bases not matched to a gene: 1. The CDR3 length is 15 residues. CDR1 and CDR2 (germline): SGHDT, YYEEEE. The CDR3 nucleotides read TGTGCCAGCAGCTTACTAGCGGGAGGTCAAGAGACCCAGTACTTC. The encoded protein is CASSLLAGGQETQYF.

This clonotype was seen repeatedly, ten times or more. CDR3 in DNA: TGCGCCAGCAGCCGCGGACTAGCGGTGTTCTTCTCCTACGAGCAGTACTTC. Encoded protein: CASSRGLAVFFSYEQYF. V and J are TRBV5-1 and TRBJ2-7, with 10 bases lining up with TRBD2. Germline V lookup: CDR1 SGHRS, CDR2 YFSETQ. The CDR3 sequence is 17 residues long. Trimming cost V 4 bases and J 0 bases; bases outside gene matches: 10.

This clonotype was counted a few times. The CDR3 loop is CSAPTPFLQGDTEAFF. The CDR3 DNA reads TGCAGTGCCCCGACACCCTTTTTACAAGGGGACACTGAAGCTTTCTTT. The chain carries TRBV20-1 and TRBJ1-1, with TRBD1 as a possible D gene (5 bases). This CDR3 has 16 residues. The germline V gene encodes CDR1 DFQATT and CDR2 SNEGSKA (reference sequence). The V gene lost 6 bases and the J gene lost 3 bases, with 23 bases spanning the gap.

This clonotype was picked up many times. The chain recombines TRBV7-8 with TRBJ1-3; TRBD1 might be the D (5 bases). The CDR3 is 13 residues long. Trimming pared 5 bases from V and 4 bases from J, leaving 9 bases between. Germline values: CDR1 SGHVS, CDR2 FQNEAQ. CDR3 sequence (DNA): TGTGCCAGCAGCCGTAGACAGGGAAACACCATATATTTT. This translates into CASSRRQGNTIYF.

The CDR3 region is CASSGRLPGDGYTF. CDR3 nucleotides: TGTGCCAGCAGTGGTCGACTCCCGGGAGATGGCTACACCTTC. V usage is TRBV2 and J usage is TRBJ1-2; no firm D call. With 4 bases removed from V and 6 bases from J, the gap between germline ends came to 15 bases. Germline V gene sequence: CDR1 SNHLY, CDR2 FYNNEI. CDR3 length equals 14 residues.

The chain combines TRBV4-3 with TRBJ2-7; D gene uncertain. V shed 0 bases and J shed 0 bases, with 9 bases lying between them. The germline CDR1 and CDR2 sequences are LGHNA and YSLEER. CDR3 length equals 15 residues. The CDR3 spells CASSQEGRTSYEQYF. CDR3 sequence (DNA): TGCGCCAGCAGCCAAGAGGGCAGGACCTCCTACGAGCAGTACTTC.

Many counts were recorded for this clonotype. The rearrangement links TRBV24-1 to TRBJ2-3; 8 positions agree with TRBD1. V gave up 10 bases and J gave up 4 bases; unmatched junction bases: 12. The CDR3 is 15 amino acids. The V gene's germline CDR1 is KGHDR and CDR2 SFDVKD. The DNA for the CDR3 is TGTGCCACTGGGCGTGGGCAGGGGGCGGCAGATACGCAGTATTTT. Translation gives CATGRGQGAADTQYF.

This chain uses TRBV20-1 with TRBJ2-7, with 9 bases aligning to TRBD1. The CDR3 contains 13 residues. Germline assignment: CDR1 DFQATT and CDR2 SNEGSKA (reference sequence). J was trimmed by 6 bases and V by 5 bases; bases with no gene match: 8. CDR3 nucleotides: TGCAGTGCTGAGGGGGACAGGGTTGGCGAGCAGTACTTC. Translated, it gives CSAEGDRVGEQYF.

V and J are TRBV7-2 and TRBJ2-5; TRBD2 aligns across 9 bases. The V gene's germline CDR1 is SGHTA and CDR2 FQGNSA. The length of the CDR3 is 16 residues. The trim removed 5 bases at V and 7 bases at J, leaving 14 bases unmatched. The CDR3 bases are TGTGCCAGCAGCGCTGCCCAGCGGGAGGCAGTAACGACCCAGTACTTC. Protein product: CASSAAQREAVTTQYF.